These 23 T cell receptor beta chains share one sample of origin, sequenced in a study of Graves' ophthalmopathy and Graves' hyperthyroidism. RNA served as the template for amplifying TCR beta CDR3 regions. Amplification began with first-round RT-PCR using HTBI primers, then second-round multiplex PCR was performed. TCRdb re-analysed the multiplex PCR reads in MiXCR, keeping a single row per CDR3 protein. The sample records under 250,000 distinct CDR3 sequences, around a fifth being singletons. Specimen: peripheral blood. Receptors originate from a woman aged 50 to 65 with Graves' ophthalmopathy.

V gene TRBV6-1 combines with J gene TRBJ2-7; D is tentatively TRBD1 or TRBD2 (5 bases each). The CDR3 has 12 amino acids. Between the trimmed V and J ends, which lost 6 bases and 5 bases, there was a span of 11 bases. Per germline, CDR1 MNHNS and CDR2 SASEGT. The CDR3 DNA follows: TGTGCCAGCAGCGGGACCTCAGACGAGCAGTACTTC. It translates to CASSGTSDEQYF.

This clonotype was counted ten times or more. The genes are TRBV11-2 and TRBJ2-2; 9 bases agree with TRBD2. J was trimmed by 4 bases and V by 3 bases; bases with no gene match: 9. The germline V gene has CDR1 SGHAT and CDR2 FQNNGV. The CDR3 consists of 17 residues. The CDR3 nucleotides read TGTGCCAGCAGCTTTGGCGGGAGGGGGTCGACCACCGGGGAGCTGTTTTTT. Its translation is CASSFGGRGSTTGELFF. The whole variable domain, filled in from reference TRBV11-2 and TRBJ2-2, reads EAGVAQSPRYKIIEKRQSVAFWCNPISGHATLYWYQQILGQGPKLLIQFQNNGVVDDSQLPKDRFSAERLKGVDSTLKIQPAKLEDSAVYLCASSFGGRGSTTGELFFGEGSRLTVL.

This clonotype came up a few times. V gene TRBV6-1 combines with J gene TRBJ1-1; 9 bases are shared with TRBD1. V trimming: 5 bases; J trimming: 5 bases; junction bases outside the gene matches: 9. The CDR3 totals 15 residues. Germline V CDR1 and CDR2: MNHNS, SASEGT. CDR3 sequence reads: CASSTVQGAKTEAFF. CDR3 nucleotides: TGTGCCAGCAGTACAGTACAGGGGGCAAAGACTGAAGCTTTCTTT.

This clonotype was detected many times. The rearrangement uses TRBV7-9 and TRBJ1-6; D not certain. This CDR3 region has 13 residues. Between the trimmed V and J ends, which lost 4 bases and 7 bases, there was a span of 8 bases. The germline V gene encodes CDR1 SEHNR and CDR2 FQNEAQ (reference sequence). The CDR3, as DNA: TGTGCCAGCAGCTCAACAAACAATTCACCCCTCCACTTT. Amino acids: CASSSTNNSPLHF.

In nucleotides, the CDR3 is TGTGCCAGCAGTGCCCCCGGGGGTTACGAGCAGTACTTC. Encoded protein: CASSAPGGYEQYF. This chain joins TRBV25-1 and TRBJ2-7; possibly TRBD2 for D (6 bases). This CDR3 comprises 13 residues. Germline V gives CDR1 MGHDK, CDR2 SYGVNS. V lost 4 bases, J lost 4 bases, and 11 bases lay in between.

In this sample, this clonotype turned up many times. The chain recombines TRBV6-5 with TRBJ1-2; TRBD1 is a possible D gene (5 bases). The CDR3 length is 13 residues. Germline CDR1 and CDR2: MNHEY and SVGAGI. V was pared by 2 bases and J by 7 bases, with 11 bases between. This CDR3 is CASSYGDRGGYTF. Here the CDR3 DNA reads TGTGCCAGCAGTTACGGGGACCGGGGTGGCTACACCTTC.

This clonotype was found many times. This rearrangement joins TRBV20-1 to TRBJ1-2, with 7 nucleotides matching TRBD1. The ends lost 0 bases at V and 8 bases at J; junction bases unmatched: 12. Germline V lookup: CDR1 DFQATT, CDR2 SNEGSKA (reference sequence). The CDR3 runs to 15 residues. The CDR3 reads CSARDPLTGTVGYTF. In DNA, the CDR3 is TGCAGTGCTAGAGATCCCTTGACAGGGACGGTGGGCTACACCTTC.

This clonotype was found many times. The chain couples TRBV28 to TRBJ2-7; 10 bases align to TRBD1. Germline CDR1 and CDR2: MDHEN and SYDVKM. This CDR3 comprises 15 residues. With 6 bases clipped from V and 5 bases from J, the junction kept 10 bases outside the gene matches. CDR3 amino acids: CASSQRTGGDDEQYF. CDR3 coding DNA: TGTGCCAGCAGCCAGAGGACAGGGGGGGATGACGAGCAGTACTTC.

This clonotype was found many times. The chain joins TRBV6-1 to TRBJ1-1, with D possibly matching TRBD1 (6 bases). There are 13 residues in the CDR3. CDR1 and CDR2 (germline): MNHNS, SASEGT. The V end lost 5 bases, the J end lost 7 bases, and 14 bases lay between the germline ends. The CDR3 nucleotides are TGTGCCAGCAGTAAGGGGGTTGGGGGTGAAGCTTTCTTT. It encodes CASSKGVGGEAFF.

This clonotype was counted ten times or more. The CDR3 coding sequence is TGTGCCAGTACTCGCAGGGGTATCACTGAAGCTTTCTTT. Residues: CASTRRGITEAFF. The chain combines TRBV19 with TRBJ1-1, with D maybe TRBD1 (6 bases). The germline V gene has CDR1 LNHDA and CDR2 SQIVND (reference sequence). With 7 bases removed from V and 4 bases from J, the gap between germline ends came to 13 bases. This CDR3 contains 13 residues.

There are many counts of this clonotype. The rearrangement links TRBV6-1 to TRBJ2-7; the D gene is possibly TRBD1 (5 bases). The CDR3 is 14 amino acids. V was cut by 5 bases and J by 1 base, with 12 bases left in between. Per the germline V gene, CDR1 is MNHNS and CDR2 is SASEGT. This CDR3 reads CASSPGHLSYEQYF. DNA for the CDR3: TGTGCCAGCAGTCCCGGACACCTTTCCTACGAGCAGTACTTC.

The chain is built from TRBV27 and TRBJ1-5; 10 bases map to TRBD1. V was pared by 0 bases and J by 6 bases, with 11 bases of the junction left unmatched. Germline V gives CDR1 MNHEY, CDR2 SMNVEV (reference sequence). This CDR3 is built from 18 residues. The DNA for the CDR3 is TGTGCCAGCAGTTTATCGTCGGGAAGACAGGGGGCTGGTCAGCCCCAGCATTTT. It is translated as CASSLSSGRQGAGQPQHF.

This clonotype appeared many times. One junction end disagrees with the germline gene, perhaps due to a read error. J is TRBJ2-7 and V is TRBV19; D is undetermined. The V gene's germline CDR1 is LNHDA and CDR2 SQIVND (reference sequence). The CDR3 totals 16 residues. The CDR3 DNA is TGTGCCAGTAGTAGCCCCGCGGACCCAACATCCTCCGAGCAGTACTTC. This encodes CASSSPADPTSSEQYF.

This clonotype was picked up many times. The rearrangement joins TRBV4-1 to TRBJ2-2; no definite D call. The V end lost 1 base, the J end lost 3 bases, and 9 bases lay between the germline ends. The CDR3 covers 15 residues. Germline V gene lookup returns CDR1 MGHRA and CDR2 YSYEKL. CDR3 in DNA: TGCGCCAGCAGCCAAGTAGGGCCAGACACCGGGGAGCTGTTTTTT. Protein sequence: CASSQVGPDTGELFF.

This clonotype was counted between two and nine times. The genes are TRBV5-5 and TRBJ2-3; D gene ambiguous. In germline, CDR1 is SGHKS, CDR2 YYEKEE (reference sequence). The CDR3 length is 14 residues. V gave up 2 bases and J gave up 2 bases, with 9 bases separating them. The CDR3, as DNA: TGTGCCAGCAGCTTTGGGCTATCCACAGATACGCAGTATTTT. It encodes CASSFGLSTDTQYF.

This clonotype was detected many times. The gene calls are TRBV5-1 and TRBJ2-7, with 8 bases matching TRBD2. This CDR3 region has 14 residues. Germline CDR1 and CDR2: SGHRS and YFSETQ. V lost 4 bases, J lost 5 bases, and 8 bases stayed unmatched. The CDR3 reads CASSVSGRLDEQYF. The CDR3 coding sequence is TGCGCCAGCAGCGTCAGCGGGAGATTGGACGAGCAGTACTTC.

J is TRBJ1-2 and V is TRBV12-3 or TRBV12-4; possible D gene TRBD1, 6 bases. The germline V and J ends were trimmed by 10 bases and 3 bases, with 21 bases remaining between them. This CDR3 has 15 amino acids. The CDR3 DNA reads as TGTGCCACCGGGGAGGAGGCAGGGGCGTACTATGGCTACACCTTC. Translating gives CATGEEAGAYYGYTF.

This clonotype was counted ten times or more. The CDR3 protein is CASSLQGIDGYTF. Written as DNA, the CDR3 is TGTGCCAGCAGCCTACAGGGGATCGATGGCTACACCTTC. This chain uses TRBV9 with TRBJ1-2; the match to TRBD1 covers 7 bases. Per germline, CDR1 SGDLS and CDR2 YYNGEE. V shed 4 bases and J 6 bases; nucleotides not matched to a gene: 6. The length of the CDR3 is 13 residues.

This clonotype was seen repeatedly, ten times or more. V and J are TRBV2 and TRBJ1-5, with D uncertain. Germline CDR1 and CDR2: SNHLY and FYNNEI. Trimming took off 6 bases at V and 0 bases at J, with 21 bases between the two ends. The CDR3 runs to 18 residues. The CDR3 reads CASSPSLSPNYSNQPQHF. The DNA for the CDR3 is TGTGCCAGCAGCCCAAGTTTATCGCCAAACTATAGCAATCAGCCCCAGCATTTT.

This clonotype was seen at least ten times. The V and J genes are TRBV5-1 and TRBJ1-1; 11 positions agree with TRBD1. With V trimmed by 2 bases and J by 3 bases, 6 bases remained unmatched. The CDR3 is 16 residues long. Germline V gene data show CDR1 as SGHRS and CDR2 as YFSETQ. The CDR3 sequence is CASSFLPGQGDTEAFF. CDR3 DNA: TGCGCCAGCAGCTTCCTACCGGGACAGGGGGACACTGAAGCTTTCTTT. Full variable domain (missing parts from reference TRBV5-1 and TRBJ1-1): KAGVTQTPRYLIKTRGQQVTLSCSPISGHRSVSWYQQTPGQGLQFLFEYFSETQRNKGNFPGRFSGRQFSNSRSEMNVSTLELGDSALYLCASSFLPGQGDTEAFFGQGTRLTVV.

The DNA for the CDR3 is TGCACCATAAACACTGTGAACACTGAAGCTTTCTTT. Its protein is CTINTVNTEAFF. J is TRBJ1-1 and V is TRBV29-1; D is uncertain. The CDR3 loop spans 12 amino acids. Germline CDR1 and CDR2: SQVTM and ANQGSEA.

In its sample, this clonotype was seen many times. The CDR3 region is CASSQQNTWTGNEQFF. In DNA form, the CDR3 reads TGCGCCAGCAGCCAGCAGAATACCTGGACAGGAAATGAGCAGTTCTTC. The chain is built from TRBV4-1 and TRBJ2-1; TRBD1 agrees at 7 bases. The CDR3 runs to 16 residues. Per the germline V gene, CDR1 is MGHRA and CDR2 is YSYEKL. With V trimmed by 3 bases and J by 7 bases, 12 bases remained unmatched.

This clonotype was detected many times. The chain links TRBV20-1 to TRBJ2-5, with TRBD2 matching 8 bases. V lost 1 base and J lost 1; bases outside the gene matches: 8. The CDR3 is made up of 16 amino acids. CDR1 and CDR2 (germline): DFQATT, SNEGSKA (reference sequence). The CDR3 loop is CSARAFLAGAQETQYF. The DNA for the CDR3 is TGCAGTGCTAGAGCCTTTCTAGCGGGCGCCCAAGAGACCCAGTACTTC.